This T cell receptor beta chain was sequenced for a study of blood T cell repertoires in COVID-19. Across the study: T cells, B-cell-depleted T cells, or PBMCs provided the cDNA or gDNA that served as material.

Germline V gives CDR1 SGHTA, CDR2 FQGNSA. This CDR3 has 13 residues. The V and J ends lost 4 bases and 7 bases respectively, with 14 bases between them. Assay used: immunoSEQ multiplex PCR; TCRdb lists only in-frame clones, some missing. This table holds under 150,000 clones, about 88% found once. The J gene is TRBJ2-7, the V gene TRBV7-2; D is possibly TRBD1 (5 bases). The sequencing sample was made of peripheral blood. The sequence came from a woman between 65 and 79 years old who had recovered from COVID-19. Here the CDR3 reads CASSSQGTTEQYF. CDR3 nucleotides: TGTGCCAGCAGCTCTCAGGGCACCACTGAGCAGTACTTC.